This TCR beta chain was obtained from a study of cytomegalovirus exposure and HLA in healthy donors. Germline CDR1 reads MDHEN; CDR2 reads SYDVKM. The V segment lost 6 bases and the J segment 3 bases; nucleotides outside the gene matches: 8. The CDR3 runs 15 residues. Some clones are missing from TCRdb's copy, which holds only in-frame ones; the method was immunoSEQ multiplex PCR. The sample consists of about 64,000 clones, roughly 96% of them appearing once. The TCR was taken from a woman aged 18-29 years in good health and CMV-seropositive. The chain is built from TRBV28 and TRBJ2-7, with 10 bases that match TRBD1. The sequencing sample was made of PBMCs. This CDR3 is CASRLGTGENYEQYF. The CDR3 region has the DNA TGTGCCAGCAGGTTGGGGACAGGGGAGAACTACGAGCAGTACTTC. Filled out from reference TRBV28 and TRBJ2-7, the complete variable domain reads DVKVTQSSRYLVKRTGEKVFLECVQDMDHENMFWYRQDPGLGLRLIYFSYDVKMKEKGDIPEGYSVSREKKERFSLILESASTNQTSMYLCASRLGTGENYEQYFGPGTRLTVT.